One and the same sample provided the 26 T cell receptor beta chains below, sequenced in a study of T cells in Graves' hyperthyroidism and ophthalmopathy. The investigators amplified TCR beta CDR3 regions from RNA transcripts. The TCR CDR3 first-round RT-PCR relied on the HTBI primer set. A single record per CDR3 protein comes from TCRdb applying MiXCR to the multiplex PCR reads. The sample lists nearly 750,000 distinct CDR3 sequences, approximately 36% occurring once. What was sequenced was blood. Source of these receptors: a woman aged 40 to 50 with Graves' hyperthyroidism.

This clonotype was seen ten or more times. V is TRBV19 and J is TRBJ1-2; possibly TRBD1 for D (6 bases). Germline CDR1 reads LNHDA; CDR2 reads SQIVND (reference sequence). This CDR3 has 15 residues. The germline V and J ends were trimmed by 7 bases and 5 bases, with 20 bases remaining between them. CDR3: CASIPLDRVGYGYTF. CDR3 nucleotide sequence: TGTGCCAGTATTCCCTTGGACAGAGTCGGGTATGGCTACACCTTC. Full variable domain (missing parts from reference TRBV19 and TRBJ1-2): DGGITQSPKYLFRKEGQNVTLSCEQNLNHDAMYWYRQDPGQGLRLIYYSQIVNDFQKGDIAEGYSVSREKKESFPLTVTSAQKNPTAFYLCASIPLDRVGYGYTFGSGTRLTVV.

This clonotype turned up a few times. The V call is TRBV12-3 or TRBV12-4, the J call TRBJ1-5, with a possible D match to TRBD1 (6 bases). The CDR3 is 13 amino acids. V was clipped by 5 bases and J by 11 bases, with 16 bases between them. The CDR3 is CASSLLQGNSQHF. The CDR3 coding sequence is TGTGCCAGCAGTCTTCTACAGGGAAACTCCCAGCATTTT.

This chain connects TRBV19 to TRBJ2-5; TRBD1 is a possible D gene (8 bases). V dropped 5 bases and J dropped 10 bases, with 23 bases sitting between them. The CDR3 length is 15 residues. The germline V gene encodes CDR1 LNHDA and CDR2 SQIVND (reference sequence). The CDR3 DNA reads TGTGCCAGTAGTTCCCAGCCCCGGACAGGGAGGGGCCAGTACTTC. It yields the protein CASSSQPRTGRGQYF.

The chain has TRBV28 and TRBJ2-7; TRBD2 aligns across 7 bases. The J segment lost 7 bases and the V segment lost 5 bases, leaving 8 bases of the junction unmatched. The CDR3 length is 13 residues. CDR1 and CDR2 from the germline V gene are MDHEN and SYDVKM. CDR3 in DNA: TGTGCCAGCAGTCCCTCGGGACTACTAGAGCAGTACTTC. It translates to CASSPSGLLEQYF.

On this clonotype itself: A read error may be the cause here, since a much bigger clone is one base away. The chain couples TRBV6-5 to TRBJ1-5; 7 nucleotides agree with TRBD1. Germline CDR1 and CDR2: MNHEY and SVGAGI. This CDR3 contains 14 residues. In DNA, the CDR3 is TGTGCCATCAGTTACAGGGGTGGGAATCAGCCCCAGCATTTT. Translation gives CAISYRGGNQPQHF.

Of note for this clonotype: The conserved phenylalanine or tryptophan is not found at the CDR3 terminus, so this likely reflects a read error. V usage is TRBV10-2 and J usage is TRBJ1-1, with 8 positions matching TRBD1. Germline V gene sequence: CDR1 WSHSY, CDR2 SAAADI. With 6 bases clipped from V and 1 base from J, the junction kept 4 bases outside the gene matches. The CDR3 consists of 14 residues. The CDR3 region is CASRRQGSNTEAFS. The CDR3 DNA reads TGCGCCAGCAGACGACAGGGGTCGAACACTGAAGCTTTCTCT.

The gene calls are TRBV10-3 and TRBJ2-5, with D uncertain. Germline V CDR1 and CDR2: ENHRY, SYGVKD. This CDR3 has 12 amino acids. V was clipped by 7 bases and J by 10 bases, with 16 bases between them. In DNA, the CDR3 is TGTGCCATCAACTCAAGGGATGATAACCAGTACTTC. Protein: CAINSRDDNQYF.

Only a few counts were recorded for this clonotype. V is TRBV5-1 and J is TRBJ2-2; no firm D call. The germline V and J ends were trimmed by 0 bases and 6 bases, with 15 bases remaining between them. This CDR3 is 16 amino acids long. Germline V gene sequence: CDR1 SGHRS, CDR2 YFSETQ. CDR3 in amino acids: CASSLGRTLLPGELFF. The CDR3 DNA follows: TGCGCCAGCAGCTTGGGTCGTACCCTTCTCCCCGGGGAGCTGTTTTTT.

The V call is TRBV5-1, the J call TRBJ1-2, with unresolved D. The CDR3 extends over 14 amino acids. The V end was cut by 4 bases, the J end by 8 bases, with 18 bases between. Germline V gives CDR1 SGHRS, CDR2 YFSETQ. CDR3 nucleotide sequence: TGCGCCAGCAGCCGGACGGACGGCGGTAGCGGCTACACCTTC. Translating gives CASSRTDGGSGYTF.

The table lists this clonotype with many counts. V is TRBV7-2 and J is TRBJ2-7, with 8 bases that match TRBD1. This CDR3 is 15 amino acids long. Germline assignment: CDR1 SGHTA and CDR2 FQGNSA. The trim removed 5 bases at V and 3 bases at J, leaving 9 bases unmatched. The CDR3 loop is CASSPRTGMIYEQYF. As DNA, the CDR3 is TGTGCCAGCAGCCCCAGGACAGGGATGATCTACGAGCAGTACTTC. Drawing the rest from reference TRBV7-2 and TRBJ2-7, the complete variable domain is GAGVSQSPSNKVTEKGKDVELRCDPISGHTALYWYRQSLGQGLEFLIYFQGNSAPDKSGLPSDRFSAERTGGSVSTLTIQRTQQEDSAVYLCASSPRTGMIYEQYFGPGTRLTVT.

This clonotype has at least ten counts. J is TRBJ2-7 and V is TRBV7-3; no reliable D call. Germline V gives CDR1 SGHTA, CDR2 FQGTGA. This CDR3 region has 16 residues. V lost 3 bases, J lost 4 bases, and 19 bases lay in between. The CDR3 spells CASSFQDTPLPYEQYF. The DNA of the CDR3 is TGTGCCAGCAGCTTCCAAGATACCCCTTTGCCTTACGAGCAGTACTTC.

This clonotype was seen a single time. CDR3: CAPLGPGALETEAFF. The CDR3, as DNA: TGTGCCCCCCTCGGGCCAGGGGCCCTGGAGACTGAAGCTTTCTTT. This chain links TRBV2 with TRBJ1-1, with TRBD1 as a possible D gene (6 bases). The germline V gene has CDR1 SNHLY and CDR2 FYNNEI. Trimming took 11 bases from V and 5 from J, leaving 24 bases between them. This CDR3 comprises 15 residues.

In this sample, this clonotype turned up a few times. The chain recombines TRBV19 with TRBJ2-2; D perhaps matches TRBD1 (6 bases). This CDR3 is built from 14 residues. Germline V gene sequence: CDR1 LNHDA, CDR2 SQIVND (reference sequence). Trimming removed 3 bases from V and 5 bases from J, with 10 bases in between. CDR3 coding DNA: TGTGCCAGTAGTATGTTCCAGGGGACCGGGGAGCTGTTTTTT. Protein: CASSMFQGTGELFF.

Comments on this clonotype: A much larger clone lies one base from this, so it may be a read error. This rearrangement joins TRBV7-2 to TRBJ2-6; tentatively, D is TRBD1 (6 bases). The CDR3 length is 19 residues. The germline CDR1 and CDR2 sequences are SGHTA and FQGNSA. As DNA, the CDR3 is TGTGCCAGCAGCTCCTTCCAGACAGGCCCATTTTCTGGGGCCAACGCCCTGACTTTC. Its protein is CASSSFQTGPFSGANALTF.

V and J are TRBV2 and TRBJ1-2; maybe TRBD1 (6 bases). CDR1 is SNHLY, CDR2 FYNNEI, per germline. Deletions cut 5 bases from V and 0 bases from J, with 19 bases between. This CDR3 is 17 amino acids long. In DNA form, the CDR3 reads TGTGCCAGCAGTTCACTCCCGACAGGACAAGCTAACTATGGCTACACCTTC. Encoded protein: CASSSLPTGQANYGYTF.

The chain joins TRBV6-5 to TRBJ2-5; 10 bases align to TRBD1. From germline, CDR1 is MNHEY and CDR2 SVGAGI. Unmatched junction bases numbered 13, after V lost 5 bases and J lost 7 bases. The CDR3 loop spans 16 amino acids. The CDR3 here is CASSGPGTGVFVTQYF. The CDR3 region has the DNA TGTGCCAGCAGTGGCCCCGGGACAGGGGTGTTTGTGACCCAGTACTTC.

This clonotype was seen repeatedly, ten times or more. This chain connects TRBV7-2 to TRBJ1-1, with D maybe TRBD1 (6 bases). Trimming took 3 bases from V and 10 from J, leaving 18 bases between them. The CDR3 runs 14 residues. Germline V gives CDR1 SGHTA, CDR2 FQGNSA. CDR3 DNA sequence: TGTGCCAGCAGCTTGGCTACAGGGAGCGTCGGAGCTTTCTTT. Translating gives CASSLATGSVGAFF.

This chain uses TRBV5-1 with TRBJ1-2; D not certain. This CDR3 has 14 residues. CDR1 SGHRS and CDR2 YFSETQ come from the germline V gene. V lost 4 bases and J lost 0, with 10 bases in between. CDR3 sequence: CASSQESANYGYTF. The DNA for the CDR3 is TGCGCCAGCAGCCAAGAGTCAGCTAACTATGGCTACACCTTC.

There are many counts of this clonotype. The chain employs TRBV12-3 or TRBV12-4 and TRBJ1-2; perhaps TRBD1 as D (5 bases). The CDR3 contains 15 residues. Deletions cut 2 bases from V and 0 bases from J, with 10 bases between. The DNA for the CDR3 is TGTGCCAGCAGTTTACCCCTAGGGGCTAACTATGGCTACACCTTC. Residues: CASSLPLGANYGYTF.

This chain links TRBV6-1 with TRBJ1-3; D gene unclear. This CDR3 comprises 10 residues. In germline, CDR1 is MNHNS, CDR2 SASEGT. Trimming removed 6 bases at V and 7 bases at J, with 4 bases between. The CDR3 nucleotides are TGTGCCAGCAGCCAGAACACCATATATTTT. Protein: CASSQNTIYF.

The gene calls are TRBV6-6 and TRBJ1-2, with TRBD1 matching 7 bases. The CDR3 has 15 amino acids. The germline V gene encodes CDR1 MNHNY and CDR2 SVGAGI (reference sequence). Germline trimming cut 6 bases from V and 8 bases from J; bases unmatched to any gene: 15. This CDR3 reads CASRELEEQGIGYTF. CDR3 nucleotides: TGTGCCAGCAGAGAACTAGAGGAACAGGGGATAGGCTACACCTTC.

The table lists this clonotype with many counts. This rearrangement joins TRBV7-9 to TRBJ1-2; no definite D call. The V end lost 1 base, the J end lost 0 bases, and 12 bases lay between the germline ends. The CDR3 extends over 16 amino acids. Germline assignment: CDR1 SEHNR and CDR2 FQNEAQ (reference sequence). Here the CDR3 reads CASSLVLTSANYGYTF. As DNA, the CDR3 is TGTGCCAGCAGCTTAGTACTCACTTCAGCTAACTATGGCTACACCTTC.

A few counts support this clonotype. The chain links TRBV19 to TRBJ1-2; possible D gene TRBD1, 5 bases. With 6 bases removed from V and 8 bases from J, the gap between germline ends came to 19 bases. This CDR3 spans 14 amino acids. Germline lookup yields CDR1 LNHDA and CDR2 SQIVND (reference sequence). The CDR3 DNA is TGTGCCAGTAGCCTCCCCGGGACCTCCGGGGGCTACACCTTC. Translated: CASSLPGTSGGYTF.

The table lists this clonotype with a few counts. V usage is TRBV7-8 and J usage is TRBJ1-4; D ambiguous. The CDR3 is 17 residues long. V dropped 0 bases and J dropped 3 bases, with 14 bases sitting between them. Germline CDR1 reads SGHVS; CDR2 reads FQNEAQ. The CDR3 here is CASSLALIVGPNEKLFF. The CDR3 bases are TGTGCCAGCAGCTTAGCGCTAATCGTCGGTCCTAATGAAAAACTGTTTTTT.

This clonotype showed up many times. CDR3 DNA: TGTGCCAGTAGTATAAGCAGGGGAACCTACGAGCAGTACTTC. This encodes CASSISRGTYEQYF. V and J are TRBV19 and TRBJ2-7; possible D gene TRBD1, 6 bases. The CDR3 totals 14 residues. V was cut by 2 bases and J by 2 bases, with 10 bases left in between. Germline values: CDR1 LNHDA, CDR2 SQIVND (reference sequence).

This clonotype was observed a handful of times. V gene TRBV7-2 combines with J gene TRBJ1-4, with D perhaps matching TRBD1 (5 bases). This CDR3 region has 15 residues. CDR1 and CDR2 from the germline V gene are SGHTA and FQGNSA. V was cut by 0 bases and J by 8 bases, with 13 bases left in between. The CDR3 nucleotides read TGTGCCAGCAGCTTAGCGGGCAGGGAGAGGGAAAAACTGTTTTTT. It is translated as CASSLAGREREKLFF. The complete variable domain, with remaining parts taken from reference TRBV7-2 and TRBJ1-4, reads GAGVSQSPSNKVTEKGKDVELRCDPISGHTALYWYRQSLGQGLEFLIYFQGNSAPDKSGLPSDRFSAERTGGSVSTLTIQRTQQEDSAVYLCASSLAGREREKLFFGSGTQLSVL.